This T cell receptor beta chain was retrieved from a study of CD8 T cells in ankylosing spondylitis. Quantitative 5'-RACE with molecular barcodes generated TCR beta libraries. One entry per CDR3 protein results from TCRdb running MiXCR on the 5' RACE reads. The table has 200,000 to 250,000 distinct CDR3 sequences, approximately 7.3% seen once. This clonotype was seen ten or more times. Its matching antigen is unknown. General study findings and limits: Reported data indicate significant enrichment of disease-linked clones within matched ankylosing spondylitis synovial fluid. There were earlier reports of some motif variants in reactive arthritis synovial fluid and blood. The disease-linked clones had a CD8+ phenotype and low blood frequencies. A TCR beta motif of roughly eight highly homologous variants appeared characteristic of ankylosing spondylitis blood.

This clonotype was obtained from a male donor with ankylosing spondylitis. Sequences were obtained from blood, either unsorted or a sorted T cell fraction (not recorded which).

In nucleotides, the CDR3 is TGTGCCAGCAGAACAGGGGGTAGCAATCAGCCCCAGCATTTT. It encodes CASRTGGSNQPQHF. The chain carries TRBV27 and TRBJ1-5; 8 bases are a match to TRBD1. The CDR3 loop spans 14 amino acids. The germline CDR1 and CDR2 sequences are MNHEY and SMNVEV (reference sequence). V lost 6 bases, J lost 0 bases, and 1 base stayed unmatched.